This T cell receptor beta chain was identified during a study of patients and donors after allogeneic stem cell transplantation. Germline lookup yields CDR1 MGHDK and CDR2 SYGVNS. V shed 1 base and J shed 3 bases, with 12 bases lying between them. CDR3 length: 15 residues. TCRdb itself ran the RT-PCR reads through MiXCR, one entry per CDR3 protein. The sample has 400,000 to 450,000 distinct CDR3 sequences; roughly 17% are singletons. The specimen sequenced was blood, either unsorted or a sorted T cell fraction (not recorded which). This rearrangement joins TRBV25-1 to TRBJ2-5; D possibly corresponds to TRBD1 (6 bases). This TCR was sampled from a human donor who was either an allogeneic HSCT recipient or a stem cell or donor lymphocyte infusion donor (not recorded which). It is not recorded whose cells these are; they may come from a transplant donor. The CDR3 nucleotides are TGTGCCAGCAGTGAATTCCGGACAGACAAAGAGACCCAGTACTTC. Its protein is CASSEFRTDKETQYF.